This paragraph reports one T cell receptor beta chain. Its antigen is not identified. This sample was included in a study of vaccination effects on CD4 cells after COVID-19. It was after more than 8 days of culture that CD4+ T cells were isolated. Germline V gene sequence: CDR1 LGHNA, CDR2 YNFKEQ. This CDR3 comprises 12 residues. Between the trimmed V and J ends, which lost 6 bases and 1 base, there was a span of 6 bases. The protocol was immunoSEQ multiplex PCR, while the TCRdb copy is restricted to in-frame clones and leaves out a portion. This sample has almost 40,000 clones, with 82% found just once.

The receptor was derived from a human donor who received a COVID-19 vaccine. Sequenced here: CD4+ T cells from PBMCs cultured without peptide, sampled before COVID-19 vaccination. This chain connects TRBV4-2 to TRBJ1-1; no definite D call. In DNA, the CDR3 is TGTGCCAGCAGTGCTCAGAACACTGAAGCTTTCTTT. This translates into CASSAQNTEAFF.